This T cell receptor (beta chain) derives from a study of blood T cell repertoires in COVID-19 (dated by TCRdb to 2019 to 2021). Some background on the complete study: Collaborator samples came from the United States, Italy and Spain and covered acute and convalescent phases of COVID-19. The material from the prospective study consisted of cDNA or gDNA derived from T cells, B-cell-depleted T cells, or PBMCs. Subjects who had been exposed to COVID-19, were actively infected with it, or had recovered from it provided the deeply sampled blood TCRbeta repertoires that made up the dataset. The repertoires were released in a freely available public database intended as a resource for research on the immune response to SARS-CoV-2. The samples were drawn from two sources: the first 160 participants of the ongoing ImmuneRACE study, and 1,200 or so subjects contributed by 6 global collaborators. Nearly every sample came with metadata listing a de-identified subject ID, COVID-19 status, age in years and sex. Where HLA class I and class II types were available, the types were taken from metadata supplied by the sample provider, not from assay-based typing. Beyond this particular receptor, the publication reports: Clinical and demographic metadata were provided uncurated, with the amount varying by source and participant.

In regard to this clone: Its antigen target is currently unknown. No much larger clonotype is one base removed from it; base qualities were not supplied.

In Seattle, one collaborating source enrolled patients while the infection was active and tracked those patients longitudinally over the course of disease. Each collaborating institution followed its own protocols to collect whole blood in K2EDTA tubes. For TCRbeta analysis, collaborator samples were shipped as frozen whole blood, as isolated PBMCs, or as DNA extracted from either sample type. TCRbeta CDR3 regions were amplified from genomic DNA using the immunoSEQ Assay, a bias-controlled multiplex PCR. The study's processing was this. The number of nucleated cells in each sample was estimated by amplification of reference gene primers within the assay. Sequence reads were collapsed and filtered to measure the absolute abundance of every unique TCRbeta CDR3 rearrangement. For each sample, productive Simpson clonality was calculated as the square root of Simpson's diversity index over productive rearrangements. TCRdb limited this immuneACCESS table to in-frame rearrangements with V and J called. A share of clones is missing; checked studies link under half to unresolved V genes, and the rest is unexplained. The DNA was the basis for D and trimming; V, J and clone size are from that table. The sample includes over 90,000 clones, with roughly 80% observed a single time. The ten largest clones capture 4% to 5.5% of the sample.

The receptor comes from a man older than 75 with COVID-19, enrolled during active disease. The sequencing sample was made of peripheral blood.

The DNA is as follows: TGCGCCAGCAGCTTGGTATCGGGAGAAATCACCGGGGAGCTGTTTTTT. Its product reads: CASSLVSGEITGELFF. The chain employs TRBV5-1 and TRBJ2-2; TRBD2 could be the D gene, as 6 bases match. The CDR3 numbers 16 residues from cysteine through phenylalanine. The read is trimmed to its CDR3 DNA, 48 bases read in frame from base 1. V lost 0 bases and J lost 4 bases; the stretch between them is 13 bases long. The germline V gene encodes CDR1 SGHRS and CDR2 YFSETQ.